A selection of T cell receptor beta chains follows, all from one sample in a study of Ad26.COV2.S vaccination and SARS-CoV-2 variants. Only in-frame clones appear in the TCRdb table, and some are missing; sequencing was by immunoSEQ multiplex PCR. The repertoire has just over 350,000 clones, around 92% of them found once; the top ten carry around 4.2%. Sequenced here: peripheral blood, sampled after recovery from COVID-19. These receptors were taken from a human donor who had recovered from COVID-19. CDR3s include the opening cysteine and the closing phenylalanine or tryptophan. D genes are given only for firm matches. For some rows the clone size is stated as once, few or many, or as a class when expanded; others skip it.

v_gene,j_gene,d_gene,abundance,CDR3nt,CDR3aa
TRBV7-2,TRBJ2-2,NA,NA,TGTGCCAGCAGCTTAGCAAAAAACAGGGAAAAGGTTCCCGGGGAGCTGTTTTTT,CASSLAKNREKVPGELFF
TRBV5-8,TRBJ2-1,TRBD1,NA,TGTGTCAGCAGCTTGGGGGGACAGGGAGTCAATGAGCAGTTCTTC,CVSSLGGQGVNEQFF
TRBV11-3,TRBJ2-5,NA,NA,TGTGCCAGCAGCTTACCACCCAGGGGAACCCAGTACTTC,CASSLPPRGTQYF
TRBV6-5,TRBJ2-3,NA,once,TGTGCCAGCAGGATGGTCCCTCAAGATACGCAGTATTTT,CASRMVPQDTQYF
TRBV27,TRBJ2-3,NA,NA,TGTGCCACCACGGAACAGGGGGGGTATACGCAGTATTTT,CATTEQGGYTQYF
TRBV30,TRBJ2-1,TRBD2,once,TGTGCCTGGGCCCGGACTAGCGGGGCACACAATGAGCAGTTCTTC,CAWARTSGAHNEQFF
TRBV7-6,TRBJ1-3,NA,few,TGTGCCAGCAGCCCTAATCGCAAAGGGGGGTCTGGAAACACCATATATTTT,CASSPNRKGGSGNTIYF
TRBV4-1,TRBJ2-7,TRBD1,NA,TGCGCCAGCAGCCAAAATTTAGGGACAGGGGGATACGAGCAGTACTTC,CASSQNLGTGGYEQYF
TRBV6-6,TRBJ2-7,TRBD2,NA,TGTGCCGTGGGAGGGGTCCACTACGAGCAGTACTTC,CAVGGVHYEQYF
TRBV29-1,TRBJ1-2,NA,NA,TGCAGCGTTGAAGAGCCAAGGGGCTACACCTTC,CSVEEPRGYTF
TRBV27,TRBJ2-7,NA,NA,TGTGCCAGCAGTTTGGGGCTGGATAAGTACTTC,CASSLGLDKYF
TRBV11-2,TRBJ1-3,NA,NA,TGTGCCAGCAGCTTAACAATCCCAGCAAACACCATATATTTT,CASSLTIPANTIYF
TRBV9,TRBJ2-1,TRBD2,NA,TGTGCCAGCAGCGACAGACTAGCGGGGGGGCCTCTCTCCTACAATGAGCAGTTCTTC,CASSDRLAGGPLSYNEQFF
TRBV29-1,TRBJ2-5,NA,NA,TGCAGCGCTGACAGGTACCAAGAGACCCAGTACTTC,CSADRYQETQYF
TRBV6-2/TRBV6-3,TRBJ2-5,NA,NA,TGTGCCAGCAGCCCCACGTGGACGGCGGAGACCCAGTACTTC,CASSPTWTAETQYF
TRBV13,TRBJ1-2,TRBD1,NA,TGTGCCAGCAGCTTATCAGGGGGGAGCGGCTACACCTTC,CASSLSGGSGYTF
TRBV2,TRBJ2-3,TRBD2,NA,TGTGCCAGCAGATCGAGGACTAGCGGGGGTGAGAGGACAGATACGCAGTATTTT,CASRSRTSGGERTDTQYF
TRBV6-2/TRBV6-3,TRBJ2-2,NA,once,TGTGCCAGCAGATACACTCACACCGGGGAGCTGTTTTTT,CASRYTHTGELFF
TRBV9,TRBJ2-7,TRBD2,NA,TGTGCCAGCAGCGTAGCTAGGCGGGGGATCGGATACGAGCAGTACTTC,CASSVARRGIGYEQYF
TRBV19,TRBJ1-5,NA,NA,TGTGCCAGTAGTATGGAGGCAGCATTTAGCAATCAGCCCCAGCATTTT,CASSMEAAFSNQPQHF
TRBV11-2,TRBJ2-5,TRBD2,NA,TGTGCCAGCAGCTTAGCCCTAGCGGGGCCGCAAGAGACCCAGTACTTC,CASSLALAGPQETQYF
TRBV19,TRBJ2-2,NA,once,TGTGCCAGTAGTATATTTAAAGGCACCGGGGAGCTGTTTTTT,CASSIFKGTGELFF
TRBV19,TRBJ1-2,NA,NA,TGTGCCAGTAGTATTGATCGACGGTGGCTCTATGGCTACACCTTC,CASSIDRRWLYGYTF
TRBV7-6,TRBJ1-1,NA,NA,TGTGCCAGCAGCTTGAACACTGAAGCTTTCTTT,CASSLNTEAFF
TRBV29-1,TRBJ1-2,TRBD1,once,TGCAGCGATGGACAGGGCGGGGATGGCTACACCTTC,CSDGQGGDGYTF
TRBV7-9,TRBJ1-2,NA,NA,TGTGCCAGCAGCTTAAGTTTGGGGACCTATGGCTACACCTTC,CASSLSLGTYGYTF
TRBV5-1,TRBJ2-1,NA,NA,TGCGCCAGCAGCCTGAACAATGAGCAGTTCTTC,CASSLNNEQFF
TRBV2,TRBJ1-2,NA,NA,TGTGCCAGCAGTCGGGAAGGGGACTATGGCTACACCTTC,CASSREGDYGYTF
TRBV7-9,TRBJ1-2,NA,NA,TGTGCCAGCAGCTTAACGGGGTACGTCTATGGCTACACCTTC,CASSLTGYVYGYTF
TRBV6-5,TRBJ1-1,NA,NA,TGTGCCAGCAGTAAACAGGGTCAGGCTGAAGCTTTCTTT,CASSKQGQAEAFF
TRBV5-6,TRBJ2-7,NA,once,TGTGCCAGCAGCCTCTCAATATACCGGACGGTCCCCTACGAGCAGTACTTC,CASSLSIYRTVPYEQYF
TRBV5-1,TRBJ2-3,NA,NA,TGCGCCAGCAGCTTGGGTGGCAGGGAAACAGATACGCAGTATTTT,CASSLGGRETDTQYF
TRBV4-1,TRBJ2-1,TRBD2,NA,TGCGCCAGCAGCCAAGTCAGCGGGGGGGCCGATGAGCAGTTCTTC,CASSQVSGGADEQFF
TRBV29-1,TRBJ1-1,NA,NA,TGCAGCGTTGAAGACCGAGGGGGGAACACTGAAGCTTTCTTT,CSVEDRGGNTEAFF